This T cell receptor (beta chain) was captured by sequencing in a study of regulatory T cells in long-lasting Graves disease. Overall study context: Graves' patients diagnosed newly had used antithyroid drugs under 3 months.

Time point denoted: newly diagnosed GD, antithyroid drugs for less than 3 months. Scientists built the TCR library using RNA that was extracted from PBMCs. Whole-study findings and limits: Less diverse TCR repertoires were seen in persistent Graves' patients than in newly diagnosed ones.

Combining iRepertoire HTBI primers with Arm-PCR of CDR3 regions, the authors built TCR beta libraries. TCRdb reanalysed the multiplex PCR reads using MiXCR and keeps one entry per CDR3 protein. The sample has 380,000 or so distinct CDR3 sequences; roughly 15% are singletons. The V and J ends lost 5 bases and 3 bases respectively, with 14 bases between them. Germline CDR1 is SQVTM and CDR2 is ANQGSEA. This CDR3 region has 13 residues. As concerns this clonotype: Its antigen remains unknown.

A further study also used this sample, focusing on T cells in Graves' hyperthyroidism and ophthalmopathy.

V is TRBV29-1 and J is TRBJ2-7, with D uncertain. The sequence derives from a woman aged 18-29 years with Graves disease. This specimen consisted of peripheral blood mononuclear cells (PBMCs), obtained at new diagnosis, from a patient treated with antithyroid drugs. This CDR3 is CSVHTRNHYEQYF. CDR3 bases: TGCAGCGTTCACACAAGGAATCACTACGAGCAGTACTTC.